This T cell receptor (beta chain) was sequenced during a study of CD4+ T cells in melanoma. TCRdb's table, derived via immunoSEQ multiplex PCR, lists solely in-frame clones and lacks some. This sample's table has roughly 30 clones. On this clone itself: A read error may produce the germline difference seen at one junction end.

This TCR was sampled from a human donor with melanoma. The source material was cells from a culture (not recorded whether cultured in vitro).

The CDR3 loop reads CSVEVQLSTDTQYF. Here the CDR3 DNA reads TGCAGCGTTGAAGTGCAGTTAAGCACAGACACGCAGTATTTT. V gene TRBV29-1 combines with J gene TRBJ2-3; D remains ambiguous. Germline-derived CDR1 and CDR2 are SQVTM and ANQGSEA. CDR3 size: 14 residues.